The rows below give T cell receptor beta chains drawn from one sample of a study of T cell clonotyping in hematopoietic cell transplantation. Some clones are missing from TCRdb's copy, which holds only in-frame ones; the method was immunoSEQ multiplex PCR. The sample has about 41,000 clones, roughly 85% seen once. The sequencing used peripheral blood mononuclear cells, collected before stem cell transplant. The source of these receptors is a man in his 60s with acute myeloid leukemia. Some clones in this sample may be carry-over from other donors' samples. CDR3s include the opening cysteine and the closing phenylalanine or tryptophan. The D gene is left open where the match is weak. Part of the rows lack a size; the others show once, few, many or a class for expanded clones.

CDR3nt: TGCAGCGTTGTGGAAGGGCGGTCTAACTATGGCTACACCTTC; CDR3aa: CSVVEGRSNYGYTF; v_gene: TRBV29-1; d_gene: -; j_gene: TRBJ1-2; abundance: -
CDR3nt: TGTGCCAGCAGTTCCCCCTCCCAGGGGGCTAACTATGGCTACACCTTC; CDR3aa: CASSSPSQGANYGYTF; v_gene: TRBV28; d_gene: TRBD1; j_gene: TRBJ1-2; abundance: -
CDR3nt: TGTGCCAGCAGCCTGGACGCAGGCACTGAAGCTTTCTTT; CDR3aa: CASSLDAGTEAFF; v_gene: TRBV7-8; d_gene: -; j_gene: TRBJ1-1; abundance: once
CDR3nt: TGTGCCAGCAGCTTAAATGGTAGACAAGAGACCCAGTACTTC; CDR3aa: CASSLNGRQETQYF; v_gene: TRBV7-3; d_gene: -; j_gene: TRBJ2-5; abundance: -
CDR3nt: TGCGCCAGCAGCCGGGAGGGCACAGATACGCAGTATTTT; CDR3aa: CASSREGTDTQYF; v_gene: TRBV5-1; d_gene: TRBD2; j_gene: TRBJ2-3; abundance: -
CDR3nt: TGCAGCGTTGCTAGCGGGGTGAGAGATACGCAGTATTTT; CDR3aa: CSVASGVRDTQYF; v_gene: TRBV29-1; d_gene: TRBD2; j_gene: TRBJ2-3; abundance: once
CDR3nt: TGTGCCAGCACCTCCTCGGGAACTAGTACTAATGAGCAGTTCTTC; CDR3aa: CASTSSGTSTNEQFF; v_gene: TRBV2; d_gene: -; j_gene: TRBJ2-1; abundance: -
CDR3nt: TGCAGTGCTAGAGTCAGCTACGAGCAGTACTTC; CDR3aa: CSARVSYEQYF; v_gene: TRBV20-1; d_gene: -; j_gene: TRBJ2-7; abundance: -
CDR3nt: TGTGCCAGCAGCCATGCGGACAAAGGCTACACCTTC; CDR3aa: CASSHADKGYTF; v_gene: TRBV5-4; d_gene: -; j_gene: TRBJ1-2; abundance: -
CDR3nt: TGTGCCTGGTTAGCGGGGGGCTATTCACCCCTCCACTTT; CDR3aa: CAWLAGGYSPLHF; v_gene: TRBV30; d_gene: -; j_gene: TRBJ1-6; abundance: -
CDR3nt: TGCGCCAGCAGCCAAGTTGGGGCCGAGCAGTACTTC; CDR3aa: CASSQVGAEQYF; v_gene: TRBV4-1; d_gene: -; j_gene: TRBJ2-7; abundance: -
CDR3nt: TGTGCCAGCAGTTACCCCACAGGAGGGGATGCTGAAGCTTTCTTT; CDR3aa: CASSYPTGGDAEAFF; v_gene: TRBV6-5; d_gene: -; j_gene: TRBJ1-1; abundance: few
CDR3nt: TGCGCCAGCAGCCAAGATCGGAAGACAGGGGGCTCAGCAGATACGCAGTATTTT; CDR3aa: CASSQDRKTGGSADTQYF; v_gene: TRBV4-3; d_gene: TRBD1; j_gene: TRBJ2-3; abundance: -
CDR3nt: TGTGCCAGCAGCTTAGCTCCGCGACAGGGGGCCCGCTATGGCTACACCTTC; CDR3aa: CASSLAPRQGARYGYTF; v_gene: TRBV7-2; d_gene: TRBD1; j_gene: TRBJ1-2; abundance: -
CDR3nt: TGCGCCAGCAGCTTGGACACAAATAATGAAAAACTGTTTTTT; CDR3aa: CASSLDTNNEKLFF; v_gene: TRBV5-1; d_gene: -; j_gene: TRBJ1-4; abundance: -
CDR3nt: TGTGCCAGCAGTTCCCTTTTGAGGGGCGCGGGGGGCTACACCTTC; CDR3aa: CASSSLLRGAGGYTF; v_gene: TRBV27; d_gene: -; j_gene: TRBJ1-2; abundance: -
CDR3nt: TGTGCCAGCAGTGAAGGTCCAGGGGCATACGAGCAGTACTTC; CDR3aa: CASSEGPGAYEQYF; v_gene: TRBV6-1; d_gene: -; j_gene: TRBJ2-7; abundance: -
CDR3nt: TGTGCCAGCAGCCCGACTCGGACAGGGGTTTACTATGGCTACACCTTC; CDR3aa: CASSPTRTGVYYGYTF; v_gene: TRBV11-2; d_gene: TRBD1; j_gene: TRBJ1-2; abundance: -
CDR3nt: TGTGCCAGCAGTTCAGCTTACGGGGATAGGGCAGATACGCAGTATTTT; CDR3aa: CASSSAYGDRADTQYF; v_gene: TRBV27; d_gene: -; j_gene: TRBJ2-3; abundance: -
CDR3nt: TGTGCCAGCAGTCTCCGACTAGGCCAAGAGACCCAGTACTTC; CDR3aa: CASSLRLGQETQYF; v_gene: TRBV27; d_gene: -; j_gene: TRBJ2-5; abundance: -
CDR3nt: TGTGCCAGCAGCAAACGTGAGTTTAATGAAAAACTGTTTTTT; CDR3aa: CASSKREFNEKLFF; v_gene: TRBV21-1; d_gene: -; j_gene: TRBJ1-4; abundance: -
CDR3nt: TGTGCCAGTAGTATTCCGGACAGCCGGGGTTCACCCCTCCACTTT; CDR3aa: CASSIPDSRGSPLHF; v_gene: TRBV19; d_gene: -; j_gene: TRBJ1-6; abundance: -
CDR3nt: TGCGCCAGCAGCCAAGATTCGGCAGTGATGGGGTCGGGGTACTACAATGAGCAGTTCTTC; CDR3aa: CASSQDSAVMGSGYYNEQFF; v_gene: TRBV4-1; d_gene: -; j_gene: TRBJ2-1; abundance: -
CDR3nt: TGTGCCAGCAGACAGGGCGGAAACACCGGGGAGCTGTTTTTT; CDR3aa: CASRQGGNTGELFF; v_gene: TRBV28; d_gene: -; j_gene: TRBJ2-2; abundance: -
CDR3nt: TGTGCCAGCAGTTACGATACGGGACAGCGGCAACTGTTTTTT; CDR3aa: CASSYDTGQRQLFF; v_gene: TRBV6-5; d_gene: TRBD1; j_gene: TRBJ1-4; abundance: -
CDR3nt: TGTGCCAGCAGTACACGGAGGGGCCAGAGGGAGACCCAGTACTTC; CDR3aa: CASSTRRGQRETQYF; v_gene: TRBV6-5; d_gene: -; j_gene: TRBJ2-5; abundance: -
CDR3nt: TGCGCCAGCAGCTTGGACGGGACAGGGGAAACTGAAGCTTTCTTT; CDR3aa: CASSLDGTGETEAFF; v_gene: TRBV5-1; d_gene: TRBD1; j_gene: TRBJ1-1; abundance: -
CDR3nt: TGTGCCAGCAGTGGGACAGTAGGCACCGGGGAGCTGTTTTTT; CDR3aa: CASSGTVGTGELFF; v_gene: TRBV2; d_gene: -; j_gene: TRBJ2-2; abundance: few
CDR3nt: TGTGCCAGCTCAGTTAATGGACAGGATGGCTACACCTTC; CDR3aa: CASSVNGQDGYTF; v_gene: TRBV18; d_gene: TRBD1; j_gene: TRBJ1-2; abundance: few
CDR3nt: TGCGCCAGCAGCTTGCGAACGGACAGGGGGCAGGGGACCCAGTACTTC; CDR3aa: CASSLRTDRGQGTQYF; v_gene: TRBV5-1; d_gene: TRBD1; j_gene: TRBJ2-5; abundance: -
CDR3nt: TGCGCCAGCAGCCTCAAGGACAAGGGGGGGGGCGGCTCCTACGAGCAGTACTTC; CDR3aa: CASSLKDKGGGGSYEQYF; v_gene: TRBV4-1; d_gene: -; j_gene: TRBJ2-7; abundance: -
CDR3nt: TGTGCCAGTAGTCAGGGACATGCCAATCAGCCCCAGCATTTT; CDR3aa: CASSQGHANQPQHF; v_gene: TRBV19; d_gene: -; j_gene: TRBJ1-5; abundance: -